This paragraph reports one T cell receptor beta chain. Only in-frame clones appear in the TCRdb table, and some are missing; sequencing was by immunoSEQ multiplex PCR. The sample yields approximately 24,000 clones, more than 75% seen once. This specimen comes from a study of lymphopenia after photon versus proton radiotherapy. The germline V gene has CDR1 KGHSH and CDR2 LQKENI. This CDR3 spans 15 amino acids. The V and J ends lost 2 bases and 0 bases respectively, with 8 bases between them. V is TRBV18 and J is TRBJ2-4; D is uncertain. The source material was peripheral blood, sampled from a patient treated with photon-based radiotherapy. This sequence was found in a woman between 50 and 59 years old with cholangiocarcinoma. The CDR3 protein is CASSPDLGAKNIQYF. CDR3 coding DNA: TGTGCCAGCTCACCAGACCTGGGAGCCAAAAACATTCAGTACTTC.